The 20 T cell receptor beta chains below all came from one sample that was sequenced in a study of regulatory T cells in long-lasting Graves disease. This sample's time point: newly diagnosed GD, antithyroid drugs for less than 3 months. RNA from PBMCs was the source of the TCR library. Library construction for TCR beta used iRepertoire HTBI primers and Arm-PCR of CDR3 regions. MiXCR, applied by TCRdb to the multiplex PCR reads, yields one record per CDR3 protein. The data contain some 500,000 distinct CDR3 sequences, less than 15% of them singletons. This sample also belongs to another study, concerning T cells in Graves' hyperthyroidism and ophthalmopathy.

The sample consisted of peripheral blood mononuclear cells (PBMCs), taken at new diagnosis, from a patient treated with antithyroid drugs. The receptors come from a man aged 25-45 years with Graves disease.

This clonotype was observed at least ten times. The CDR3 sequence: CASSSIDKLQGYF. The CDR3 DNA follows: TGTGCCAGCAGCTCCATCGACAAACTACAGGGGTATTTT. The rearrangement links TRBV11-2 to TRBJ1-3; 7 bases map to TRBD1. In germline, CDR1 is SGHAT, CDR2 FQNNGV. The ends lost 4 bases at V and 16 bases at J; junction bases unmatched: 13. The CDR3 length is 13 residues. The full variable domain, with the rest looked up from reference TRBV11-2 and TRBJ1-3, is EAGVAQSPRYKIIEKRQSVAFWCNPISGHATLYWYQQILGQGPKLLIQFQNNGVVDDSQLPKDRFSAERLKGVDSTLKIQPAKLEDSAVYLCASSSIDKLQGYFGEGSWLTVV.

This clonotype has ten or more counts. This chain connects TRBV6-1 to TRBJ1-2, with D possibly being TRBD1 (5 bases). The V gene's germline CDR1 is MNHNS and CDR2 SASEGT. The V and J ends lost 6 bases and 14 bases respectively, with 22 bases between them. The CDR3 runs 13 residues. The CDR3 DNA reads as TGTGCCAGCAGAACTCTTATGGACATTCAGCAAACCTTC. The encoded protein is CASRTLMDIQQTF.

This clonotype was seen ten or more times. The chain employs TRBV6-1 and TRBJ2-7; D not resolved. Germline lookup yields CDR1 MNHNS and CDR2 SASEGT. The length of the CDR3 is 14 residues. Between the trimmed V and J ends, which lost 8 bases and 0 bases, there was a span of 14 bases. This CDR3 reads CASRTASGSYEQYF. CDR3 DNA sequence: TGTGCCAGCCGGACCGCGTCGGGCTCCTACGAGCAGTACTTC.

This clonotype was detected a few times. As DNA, the CDR3 is TGTGCCAGCAGCTTAGGGGACCTATGGGACACTGAAGCTTTCTTT. It translates to CASSLGDLWDTEAFF. The genes are TRBV7-9 and TRBJ1-1; the D gene is possibly TRBD1 (5 bases). V gave up 1 base and J gave up 3 bases, with 12 bases separating them. The germline V gene encodes CDR1 SEHNR and CDR2 FQNEAQ (reference sequence). The CDR3 length is 15 residues. Based on the CDR3 plus reference TRBV7-9 and TRBJ1-1, the full variable domain is DTGVSQNPRHKITKRGQNVTFRCDPISEHNRLYWYRQTLGQGPEFLTYFQNEAQLEKSRLLSDRFSAERPKGSFSTLEIQRTEQGDSAMYLCASSLGDLWDTEAFFGQGTRLTVV.

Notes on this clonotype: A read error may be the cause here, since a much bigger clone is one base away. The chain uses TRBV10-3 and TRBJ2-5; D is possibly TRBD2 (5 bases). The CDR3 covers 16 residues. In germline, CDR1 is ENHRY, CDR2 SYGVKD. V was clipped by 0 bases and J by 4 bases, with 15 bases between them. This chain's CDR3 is CAISESVGVVRETQYF. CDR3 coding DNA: TGTGCCATCAGTGAGTCGGTGGGAGTGGTCCGAGAGACCCAGTACTTC.

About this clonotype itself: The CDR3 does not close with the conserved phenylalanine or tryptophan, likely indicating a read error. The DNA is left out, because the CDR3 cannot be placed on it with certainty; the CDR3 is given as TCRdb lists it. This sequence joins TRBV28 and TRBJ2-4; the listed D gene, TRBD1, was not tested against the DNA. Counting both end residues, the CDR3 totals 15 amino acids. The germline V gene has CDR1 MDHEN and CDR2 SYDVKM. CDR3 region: CASSLPTGPGGYFGP.

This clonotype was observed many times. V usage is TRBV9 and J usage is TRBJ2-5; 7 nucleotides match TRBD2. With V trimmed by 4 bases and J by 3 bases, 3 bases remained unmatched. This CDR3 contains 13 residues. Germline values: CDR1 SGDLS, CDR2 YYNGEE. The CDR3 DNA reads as TGTGCCAGCAGCACGAGCGGGAAAGAGACCCAGTACTTC. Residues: CASSTSGKETQYF.

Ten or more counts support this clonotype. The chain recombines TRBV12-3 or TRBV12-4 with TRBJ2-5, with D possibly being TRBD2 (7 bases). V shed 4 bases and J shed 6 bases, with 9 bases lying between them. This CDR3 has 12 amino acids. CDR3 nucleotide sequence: TGTGCCAGCAGTTCCGGGGGGCAGACCCAGTACTTC. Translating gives CASSSGGQTQYF.

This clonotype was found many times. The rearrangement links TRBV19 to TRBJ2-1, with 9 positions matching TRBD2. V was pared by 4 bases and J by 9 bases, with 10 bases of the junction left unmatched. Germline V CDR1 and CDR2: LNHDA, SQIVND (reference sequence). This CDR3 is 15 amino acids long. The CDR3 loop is CASSTRGAGGVEQFF. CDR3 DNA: TGTGCCAGTAGTACCCGTGGAGCGGGAGGTGTTGAGCAGTTCTTC.

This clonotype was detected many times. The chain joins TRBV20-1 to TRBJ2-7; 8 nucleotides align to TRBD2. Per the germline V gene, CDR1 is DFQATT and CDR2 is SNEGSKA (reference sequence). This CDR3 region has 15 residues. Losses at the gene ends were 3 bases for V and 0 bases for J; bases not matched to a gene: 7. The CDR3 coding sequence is TGCAGTGCTAGCCCGAGAAGCGGGAGCTCCTACGAGCAGTACTTC. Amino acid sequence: CSASPRSGSSYEQYF.

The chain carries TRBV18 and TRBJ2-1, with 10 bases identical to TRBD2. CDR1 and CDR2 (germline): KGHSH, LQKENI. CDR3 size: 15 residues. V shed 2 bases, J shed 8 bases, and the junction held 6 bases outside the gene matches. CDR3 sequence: CASSPGLAGEDEQFF. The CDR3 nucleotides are TGTGCCAGCTCACCAGGGCTAGCGGGAGAGGATGAGCAGTTCTTC.

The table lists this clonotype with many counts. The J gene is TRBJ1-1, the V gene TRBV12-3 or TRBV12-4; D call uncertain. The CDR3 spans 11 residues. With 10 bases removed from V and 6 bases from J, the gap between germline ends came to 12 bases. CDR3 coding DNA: TGTGCCACCCAAGGGAGGGCTGAAGCTTTCTTT. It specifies CATQGRAEAFF.

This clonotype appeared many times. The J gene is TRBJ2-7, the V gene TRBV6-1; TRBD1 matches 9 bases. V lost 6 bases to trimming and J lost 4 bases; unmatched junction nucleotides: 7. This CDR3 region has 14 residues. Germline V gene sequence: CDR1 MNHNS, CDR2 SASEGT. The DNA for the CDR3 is TGTGCCAGCAGATCCGGGACAGGGCAATACGAGCAGTACTTC. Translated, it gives CASRSGTGQYEQYF.

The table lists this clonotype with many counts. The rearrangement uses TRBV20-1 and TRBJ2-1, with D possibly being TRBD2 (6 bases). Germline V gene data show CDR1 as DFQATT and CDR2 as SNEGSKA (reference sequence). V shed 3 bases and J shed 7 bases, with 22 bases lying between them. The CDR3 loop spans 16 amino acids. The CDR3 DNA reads TGCAGTGCTAGTGGGAGGCCACAGAGGCATGGGAATGAGCAGTTCTTC. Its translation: CSASGRPQRHGNEQFF.

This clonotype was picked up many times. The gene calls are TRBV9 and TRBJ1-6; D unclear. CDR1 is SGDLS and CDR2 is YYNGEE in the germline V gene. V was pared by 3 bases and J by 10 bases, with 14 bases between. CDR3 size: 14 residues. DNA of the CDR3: TGTGCCAGCAGCGCCGGAGCCCTTGGGTCACCCCTCCACTTT. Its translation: CASSAGALGSPLHF.

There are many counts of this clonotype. The CDR3 loop is CSATRGSGRGGEQYF. In DNA form, the CDR3 reads TGCAGTGCTACCCGGGGTAGCGGGAGGGGCGGGGAGCAGTACTTC. V and J are TRBV20-1 and TRBJ2-7, with 11 bases identical to TRBD2. This CDR3 contains 15 residues. The junction had 12 bases not matched to a gene; V was cut back by 4 bases and J by 7 bases. CDR1 and CDR2 from the germline V gene are DFQATT and SNEGSKA (reference sequence).

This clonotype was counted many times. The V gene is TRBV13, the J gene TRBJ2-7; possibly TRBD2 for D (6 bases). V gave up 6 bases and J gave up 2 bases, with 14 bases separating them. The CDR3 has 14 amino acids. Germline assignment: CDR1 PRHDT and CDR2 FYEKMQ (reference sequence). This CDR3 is CASSPTRLAYEQYF. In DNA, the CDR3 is TGTGCCAGCAGTCCCACACGACTAGCCTACGAGCAGTACTTC.

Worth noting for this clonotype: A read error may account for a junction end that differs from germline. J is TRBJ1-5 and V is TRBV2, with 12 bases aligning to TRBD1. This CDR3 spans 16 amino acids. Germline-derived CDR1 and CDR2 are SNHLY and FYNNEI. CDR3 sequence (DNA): TGCGCCAGCAGCCAGGCCGGGACAGGGGGCGACCAGCCCCAGCATTTT. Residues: CASSQAGTGGDQPQHF.

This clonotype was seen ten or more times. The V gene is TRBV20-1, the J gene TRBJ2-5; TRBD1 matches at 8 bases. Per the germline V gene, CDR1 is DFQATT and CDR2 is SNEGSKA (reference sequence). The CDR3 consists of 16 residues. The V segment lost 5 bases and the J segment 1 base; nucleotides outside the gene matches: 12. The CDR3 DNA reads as TGCAGTGCTCCGGGGGACAGGACAATTATCCAAGAGACCCAGTACTTC. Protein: CSAPGDRTIIQETQYF.

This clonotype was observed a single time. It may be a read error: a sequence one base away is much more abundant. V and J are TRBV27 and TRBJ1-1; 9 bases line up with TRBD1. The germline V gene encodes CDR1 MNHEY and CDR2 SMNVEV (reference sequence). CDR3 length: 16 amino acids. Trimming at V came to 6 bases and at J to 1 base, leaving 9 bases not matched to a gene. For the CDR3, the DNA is TGTGCCAGCAGCATAGGGGGGACAGGGAGGAACACTGAAGCTTTCTTT. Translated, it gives CASSIGGTGRNTEAFF.